The clone carrying this T cell receptor (beta chain) appeared once. The entry originates in a study of blood T cell repertoires in COVID-19. The CDR3 has 14 residues. V trimming: 2 bases; J trimming: 8 bases; junction bases outside the gene matches: 6. Germline values: CDR1 SNHLY, CDR2 FYNNEI. Clones were read by immunoSEQ multiplex PCR, and TCRdb kept only the in-frame ones, dropping some. The sample includes under 500,000 clones, about 85% of them seen just once. Researchers sorted participants into cohorts using their self-reported clinical history. The chain is built from TRBV2 and TRBJ1-2; TRBD1 matches at 9 bases. Input material: PBMCs or T cells enriched from blood (not recorded which). This TCR came from a woman aged 18 to 35 with acute COVID-19. In DNA form, the CDR3 reads TGTGCCAGCAGTGAAACCCACAGGGGGCTAGGCTACACCTTC. Translating gives CASSETHRGLGYTF. Complete variable domain (other parts from reference TRBV2 and TRBJ1-2): EPEVTQTPSHQVTQMGQEVILRCVPISNHLYFYWYRQILGQKVEFLVSFYNNEISEKSEIFDDQFSVERPDGSNFTLKIRSTKLEDSAMYFCASSETHRGLGYTFGSGTRLTVV.